The T cell receptor beta chain described here comes from a study of CD8+ T cells in alopecia areata. Study results and caveats: Greater clonality was observed in lesional scalp samples, especially alopecia totalis/universalis, versus normal scalp. Between patients, shared TCR sequences were less clear than in mice. This was possibly due in part to HLA diversity in the patient population.

As to treatment: oral pan-JAK inhibitor, 5-10 mg twice daily. TCR sequencing used cDNA made by reverse transcription of extracted RNA. The assay was immunoSEQ multiplex PCR, and TCRdb's table has in-frame clones only and misses some. The sample includes roughly 190,000 clones, about 65% of them seen just once. With regard to this clone: The antigen remains unidentified.

From germline, CDR1 is MNHEY and CDR2 SMNVEV (reference sequence). The CDR3 is made up of 15 amino acids. V trimming: 6 bases; J trimming: 4 bases; junction bases outside the gene matches: 11. The origin of this receptor is a human donor with alopecia areata. The chain is built from TRBV27 and TRBJ2-7; 8 nucleotides match TRBD2. The sample was CD4+ T cells sorted from blood, taken between weeks 47 and 50, from a patient treated with tofacitinib. The CDR3 spells CASRSPGLGKYEQYF. CDR3 sequence (DNA): TGTGCCAGCAGAAGTCCGGGACTAGGAAAGTACGAGCAGTACTTC.